The rows below give T cell receptor beta chains drawn from one sample of a study of blood T cell repertoires in COVID-19. Repertoires were generated with immunoSEQ multiplex PCR, while TCRdb's copy carries only in-frame clones and drops some. The sample records over 150,000 clones, less than 90% being singletons. The material sequenced was peripheral blood. The source of these receptors is a man aged 25 to 40 with acute or convalescent COVID-19. The CDR3 runs from the conserved cysteine through the conserved F or W. The D gene is left open where the match is weak. Expanded clones get a size class; other rows say once, few or many, or leave the size out.

17	TRBV7-2	TRBD2	TRBJ2-3	.	CASREMLAGVGTDTQYF	TGTGCCAGCAGAGAGATGCTAGCGGGAGTAGGGACAGATACGCAGTATTTT
12	TRBV3-1/TRBV3-2	TRBD2	TRBJ2-5	.	CASSQGEGPQYF	TGTGCCAGCAGCCAGGGGGAGGGGCCTCAGTACTTC
13	TRBV7-2	.	TRBJ2-7	.	CASSRGGPYEQYF	TGTGCCAGCAGCAGGGGAGGCCCGTACGAGCAGTACTTC
15	TRBV7-9	.	TRBJ1-6	.	CASSLAQGSNSPLHF	TGTGCCAGCAGCTTAGCGCAGGGGAGTAATTCACCCCTCCACTTT
15	TRBV6-4	.	TRBJ2-3	once	CASKSRGRPTDTQYF	TGTGCCAGCAAAAGCAGGGGCAGGCCTACAGATACGCAGTATTTT
14	TRBV9	.	TRBJ2-7	once	CASSVDGGYYEQYF	TGTGCCAGCAGCGTAGATGGCGGCTACTACGAGCAGTACTTC
16	TRBV21-1	.	TRBJ2-7	.	CASSKGGLSYPYEQYF	TGTGCCAGCAGCAAAGGGGGACTGTCCTATCCCTACGAGCAGTACTTC
15	TRBV19	TRBD1	TRBJ2-1	.	CASSIVQGVHNEQFF	TGTGCCAGTAGTATAGTGCAGGGGGTTCACAATGAGCAGTTCTTC
16	TRBV5-6	TRBD2	TRBJ2-7	.	CASSSTTSGSPYEQYF	TGTGCCAGCAGCTCAACCACTAGCGGGAGCCCCTACGAGCAGTACTTC
13	TRBV7-2	.	TRBJ1-5	.	CASSLDRAQPQHF	TGTGCCAGCAGCTTAGACAGGGCTCAGCCCCAGCATTTT
15	TRBV11-1	TRBD1	TRBJ2-1	.	CASSRRGQGKDEQFF	TGTGCCAGCAGCCGACGGGGACAGGGTAAGGATGAGCAGTTCTTC
16	TRBV5-1	TRBD1	TRBJ1-3	.	CASRLRGLGSGNTIYF	TGCGCCAGCAGGCTTAGGGGGCTGGGCTCTGGAAACACCATATATTTT
14	TRBV18	.	TRBJ2-7	once	CASSPPGRVSEQYF	TGTGCCAGCTCACCACCGGGCAGGGTAAGCGAGCAGTACTTC
16	TRBV9	.	TRBJ1-1	.	CASSVGSGHGNTEAFF	TGTGCCAGCAGCGTAGGGTCAGGACATGGGAACACTGAAGCTTTCTTT
16	TRBV6-2/TRBV6-3	.	TRBJ1-4	.	CASSRYGGPTNEKLFF	TGTGCCAGCAGTCGTTATGGGGGCCCAACTAATGAAAAACTGTTTTTT
15	TRBV11-1	.	TRBJ1-5	many	CASSLDGYSNQPQHF	TGTGCCAGCAGCTTAGACGGTTATAGCAATCAGCCCCAGCATTTT
13	TRBV7-3	.	TRBJ2-2	.	CASSRAAGGELFF	TGTGCCAGCAGCCGGGCGGCGGGCGGGGAGCTGTTTTTT
14	TRBV6-5	.	TRBJ1-4	few	CAIGQFATNEKLFF	TGTGCCATAGGACAGTTTGCAACTAATGAAAAACTGTTTTTT
13	TRBV18	.	TRBJ1-5	few	CASSPQSNQPQHF	TGTGCCAGCTCACCCCAAAGCAATCAGCCCCAGCATTTT
16	TRBV5-8	TRBD2	TRBJ2-3	.	CASSQPGGAGTDTQYF	TGTGCCAGCAGCCAACCCGGGGGGGCCGGCACAGATACGCAGTATTTT
14	TRBV28	.	TRBJ2-1	.	CATRYGGSYNEQFF	TGTGCCACCCGGTACGGGGGATCTTACAATGAGCAGTTCTTC
19	TRBV28	TRBD2	TRBJ2-7	.	CASSFPRTSGRSRFDEQYF	TGTGCCAGCAGTTTTCCTAGGACTAGCGGGAGATCCCGCTTCGACGAGCAGTACTTC
15	TRBV3-1/TRBV3-2	TRBD2	TRBJ2-1	.	CASSQLSGAYNEQFF	TGTGCCAGCAGCCAATTAAGCGGGGCCTACAATGAGCAGTTCTTC
12	TRBV29-1	TRBD2	TRBJ2-7	.	CSVGTSGYEQYF	TGCAGCGTTGGTACTAGCGGTTACGAGCAGTACTTC
14	TRBV10-3	TRBD2	TRBJ2-5	.	CASSLAGGQETQYF	TGTGCCAGCTCACTAGCGGGAGGGCAAGAGACCCAGTACTTC
17	TRBV19	TRBD1	TRBJ2-7	.	CASSPNPRDRGLDEQYF	TGTGCCAGTAGTCCAAACCCCCGAGACAGGGGGCTAGACGAGCAGTACTTC
9	TRBV19	.	TRBJ1-1	.	CASKIGAFF	TGTGCCAGTAAAATCGGGGCTTTCTTT
18	TRBV28	.	TRBJ2-7	.	CASISGGFGQSYSYEQYF	TGTGCCAGCATCTCCGGCGGGTTTGGACAGTCATACTCCTACGAGCAGTACTTC
15	TRBV5-5	TRBD2	TRBJ2-2	.	CASSLVLAGYRELFF	TGTGCCAGCAGCTTGGTGCTAGCGGGGTACCGGGAGCTGTTTTTT
11	TRBV20-1	.	TRBJ2-7	.	CSARETNEQYF	TGCAGTGCTAGGGAGACTAACGAGCAGTACTTC
17	TRBV4-2	TRBD2	TRBJ2-5	once	CASSQGTSGWMEETQYF	TGTGCCAGCAGCCAGGGGACTAGCGGGTGGATGGAAGAGACCCAGTACTTC
13	TRBV7-9	.	TRBJ1-2	.	CASKIGANYGYTF	TGTGCCAGCAAAATCGGAGCTAACTATGGCTACACCTTC
13	TRBV7-3	.	TRBJ1-5	.	CASSLTRDQPQHF	TGTGCCAGCAGCTTAACCCGGGATCAGCCCCAGCATTTT
16	TRBV6-5	.	TRBJ2-3	.	CASSYGSLASTDTQYF	TGTGCCAGCAGTTACGGATCACTAGCCAGCACAGATACGCAGTATTTT
14	TRBV6-5	.	TRBJ1-2	few	CASRSTPYDKDGAF	TGTGCCAGCAGGTCAACTCCATATGATAAGGATGGAGCCTTC
14	TRBV18	.	TRBJ1-4	.	CASSPDSRNEKLFF	TGTGCCAGCTCACCCGACAGTCGGAATGAAAAACTGTTTTTT
14	TRBV28	TRBD1	TRBJ2-7	.	CASINRGKTYEQYF	TGTGCCAGCATTAACAGGGGGAAGACCTACGAGCAGTACTTC
14	TRBV7-9	.	TRBJ1-4	.	CASSPGGGNEKLFF	TGTGCCAGCAGTCCAGGAGGTGGGAATGAAAAACTGTTTTTT
14	TRBV6-5	.	TRBJ1-6	.	CASSTQGYNSPLHF	TGTGCCAGCAGTACACAGGGTTATAATTCACCCCTCCACTTT
15	TRBV11-2	.	TRBJ1-1	.	CASSSRAGRLTEAFF	TGTGCCAGCAGCTCTCGTGCAGGGAGGTTAACTGAAGCTTTCTTT
17	TRBV19	TRBD2	TRBJ2-2	.	CASSFKISGRSTGELFF	TGTGCCAGTAGCTTCAAAATTAGCGGGAGGAGCACCGGGGAGCTGTTTTTT
12	TRBV19	.	TRBJ1-2	.	CASVTETYGYTF	TGTGCCAGTGTGACGGAGACCTATGGCTACACCTTC
16	TRBV7-2	TRBD2	TRBJ2-7	.	CASSSSLAGGRGEQYF	TGTGCCAGCAGCTCGAGCCTAGCGGGGGGCAGGGGCGAGCAGTACTTC
15	TRBV5-1	.	TRBJ1-1	.	CASSLAPGGNTEAFF	TGCGCCAGCAGCTTGGCCCCCGGAGGGAACACTGAAGCTTTCTTT
15	TRBV6-5	.	TRBJ1-4	once	CASSSPGGREEKLFF	TGTGCCAGCAGTTCACCCGGTGGGAGGGAGGAAAAACTGTTTTTT